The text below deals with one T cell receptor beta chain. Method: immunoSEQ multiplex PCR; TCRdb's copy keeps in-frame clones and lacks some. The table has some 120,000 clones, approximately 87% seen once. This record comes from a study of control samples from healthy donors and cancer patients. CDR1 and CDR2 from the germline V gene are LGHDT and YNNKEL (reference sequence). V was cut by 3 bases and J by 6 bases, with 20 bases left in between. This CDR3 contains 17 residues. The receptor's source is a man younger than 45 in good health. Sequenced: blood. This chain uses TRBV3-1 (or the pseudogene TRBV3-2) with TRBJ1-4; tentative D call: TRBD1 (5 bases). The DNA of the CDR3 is TGTGCCAGCAGCCACACCCCCCATGGGGCCTCCTATGAAAAACTGTTTTTT. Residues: CASSHTPHGASYEKLFF.